Sequencing of this TCR beta chain was carried out in a study of blood T cell repertoires in COVID-19 (dated by TCRdb to 2019 to 2021). For context, the study as a whole: The collaborator samples originated in the United States, Italy and Spain and spanned the acute and convalescent phases of COVID-19. The material from the prospective study consisted of cDNA or gDNA derived from T cells, B-cell-depleted T cells, or PBMCs. Subjects who had been exposed to COVID-19, were actively infected with it, or had recovered from it provided the deeply sampled blood TCRbeta repertoires that made up the dataset. The repertoires were released in a freely available public database intended as a resource for research on the immune response to SARS-CoV-2. The samples were drawn from two sources: the first 160 participants of the ongoing ImmuneRACE study, and 950 to 1,500 subjects contributed by 6 global collaborators. A de-identified subject ID, COVID-19 status, age in years and sex were almost always included in the sample metadata. HLA class I and class II types, where available, came from metadata supplied by the sample provider rather than from assay-based typing.

The paper's findings and limits, for the study overall: How much clinical and demographic metadata was included differed by source and by participant, and the metadata was provided uncurated.

The count of this clone is one. Its antigen is currently not known. Base qualities are not at hand, and no much larger clone is one base apart. TCRbeta CDR3 regions were amplified from genomic DNA using the immunoSEQ Assay, a bias-controlled multiplex PCR. The authors' analysis ran thus. Within the assay, amplification of reference gene primers was used to estimate how many nucleated cells each sample contained. To quantify the absolute abundance of each unique TCRbeta CDR3 rearrangement, sequence reads were collapsed and filtered. For each sample, productive Simpson clonality was calculated by taking the square root of Simpson's diversity index across productive rearrangements. TCRdb retrieved this table from immuneACCESS and kept in-frame rearrangements only. Not all clones are present; in checked studies, unresolved V genes account for under half, and no reason is known for the remainder. The V and J calls and the clone size are those of that table, but D and trimming were determined from the DNA. Across this sample there are 200,000 to 250,000 clones, with 88% seen only once. Approximately 2.7% of the sample is taken by the ten largest.

In the prospective study, participants were about 18 to 90 years old, resided in 24 geographic areas of the United States, and were enrolled through a virtual design. In the prospective study, cohorts were assigned on the basis of participant-reported clinical history obtained from a screening survey and a study questionnaire. Recovered participants in ImmuneRACE Cohort 3 were defined as having two consecutive negative NP/OP PCR tests, clearance from a healthcare professional, or resolution of symptoms. Mobile phlebotomists in the prospective study collected whole blood, serum and a nasopharyngeal or oropharyngeal swab from every participant. Prospective study participants could optionally give additional blood draws and questionnaires over a 2-month period. Before DNA extraction, prospective study blood samples were shipped either frozen or at room temperature. V has 7 bases trimmed and J has 2 bases trimmed; junction bases matching no gene number 8. Reading from cysteine to phenylalanine, the CDR3 counts 15 amino acids. The CDR3 DNA has 45 bases and is translated from base 1. The germline V gene supplies CDR1 MNHEY and CDR2 SVGAGI.

Sequencing was carried out using PBMCs or T cells enriched from blood (not recorded which). This receptor was taken from a woman younger than 45 who had recovered from COVID-19. The receptor chain draws on TRBV6-5 and TRBJ2-1; 7 bases in the middle match TRBD1. The DNA sequence is given as TGTGCCAGCAAACGAACCGGGACAGCCTACAATGAGCAGTTCTTC. Translated, this gives CASKRTGTAYNEQFF.